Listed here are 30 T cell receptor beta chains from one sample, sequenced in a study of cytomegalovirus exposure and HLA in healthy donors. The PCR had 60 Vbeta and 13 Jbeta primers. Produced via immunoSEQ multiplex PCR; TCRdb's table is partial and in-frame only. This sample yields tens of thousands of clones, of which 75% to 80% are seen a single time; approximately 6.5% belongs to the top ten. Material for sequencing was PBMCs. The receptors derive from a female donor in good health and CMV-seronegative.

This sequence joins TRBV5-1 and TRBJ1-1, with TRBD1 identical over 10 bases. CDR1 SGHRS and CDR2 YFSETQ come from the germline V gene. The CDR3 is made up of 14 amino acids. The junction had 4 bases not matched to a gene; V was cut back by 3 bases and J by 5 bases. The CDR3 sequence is CASSSGQGETEAFF. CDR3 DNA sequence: TGCGCCAGCAGCTCTGGACAGGGGGAAACTGAAGCTTTCTTT. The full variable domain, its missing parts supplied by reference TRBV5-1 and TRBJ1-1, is KAGVTQTPRYLIKTRGQQVTLSCSPISGHRSVSWYQQTPGQGLQFLFEYFSETQRNKGNFPGRFSGRQFSNSRSEMNVSTLELGDSALYLCASSSGQGETEAFFGQGTRLTVV.

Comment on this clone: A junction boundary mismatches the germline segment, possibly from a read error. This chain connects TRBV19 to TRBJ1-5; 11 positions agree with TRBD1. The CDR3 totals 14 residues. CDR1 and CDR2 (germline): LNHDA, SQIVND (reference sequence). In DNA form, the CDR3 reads TGTGCCACCCACGGACAGGGGGCTTTTCAGTCCCAGCATTTT. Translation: CATHGQGAFQSQHF.

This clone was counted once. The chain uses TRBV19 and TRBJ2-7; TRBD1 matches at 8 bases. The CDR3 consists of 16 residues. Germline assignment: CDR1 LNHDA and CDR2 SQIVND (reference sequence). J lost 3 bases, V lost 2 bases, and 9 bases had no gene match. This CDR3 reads CASSITWQGANYEQYF. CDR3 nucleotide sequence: TGTGCCAGTAGTATAACATGGCAGGGGGCCAACTACGAGCAGTACTTC. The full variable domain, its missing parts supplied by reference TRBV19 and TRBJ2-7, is DGGITQSPKYLFRKEGQNVTLSCEQNLNHDAMYWYRQDPGQGLRLIYYSQIVNDFQKGDIAEGYSVSREKKESFPLTVTSAQKNPTAFYLCASSITWQGANYEQYFGPGTRLTVT.

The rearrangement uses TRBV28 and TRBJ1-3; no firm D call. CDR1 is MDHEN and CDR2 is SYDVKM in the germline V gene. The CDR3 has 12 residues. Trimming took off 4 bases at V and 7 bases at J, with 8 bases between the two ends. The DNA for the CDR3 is TGTGCCAGCAGTTCCCAGCGGAACACCATATATTTT. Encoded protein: CASSSQRNTIYF.

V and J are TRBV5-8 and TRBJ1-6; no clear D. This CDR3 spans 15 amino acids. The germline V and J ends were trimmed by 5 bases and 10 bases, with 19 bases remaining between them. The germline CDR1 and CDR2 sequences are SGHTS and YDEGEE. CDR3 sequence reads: CASRPPWGEKSPLHF. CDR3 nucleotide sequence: TGTGCCAGCAGACCCCCCTGGGGAGAAAAATCACCCCTCCACTTT.

The CDR3 sequence: CASSLDRRGTGELFF. In DNA form, the CDR3 reads TGTGCCAGCAGCTTAGATCGTCGAGGCACCGGGGAGCTGTTTTTT. The chain employs TRBV7-2 and TRBJ2-2; D unclear. Germline V CDR1 and CDR2: SGHTA, FQGNSA. With 1 base removed from V and 4 bases from J, the gap between germline ends came to 10 bases. The CDR3 runs to 15 residues.

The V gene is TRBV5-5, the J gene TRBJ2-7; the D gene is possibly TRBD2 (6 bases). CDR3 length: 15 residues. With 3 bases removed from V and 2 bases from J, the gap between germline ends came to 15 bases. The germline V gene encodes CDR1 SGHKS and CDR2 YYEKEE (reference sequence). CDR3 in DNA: TGTGCCAGCAGCTCTCTATCCGGGACTGCCTACGAGCAGTACTTC. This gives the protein CASSSLSGTAYEQYF. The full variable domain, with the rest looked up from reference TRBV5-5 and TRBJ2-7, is DAGVTQSPTHLIKTRGQQVTLRCSPISGHKSVSWYQQVLGQGPQFIFQYYEKEERGRGNFPDRFSARQFPNYSSELNVNALLLGDSALYLCASSSLSGTAYEQYFGPGTRLTVT.

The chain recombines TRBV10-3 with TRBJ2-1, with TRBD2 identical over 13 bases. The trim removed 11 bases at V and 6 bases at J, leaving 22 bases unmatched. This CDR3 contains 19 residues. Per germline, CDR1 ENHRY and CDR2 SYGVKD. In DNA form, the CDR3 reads TGTGCCGCTTCCACTCCGACTAGCGGGAGGCTTTCCTCTGTCAATGAGCAGTTCTTC. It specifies CAASTPTSGRLSSVNEQFF.

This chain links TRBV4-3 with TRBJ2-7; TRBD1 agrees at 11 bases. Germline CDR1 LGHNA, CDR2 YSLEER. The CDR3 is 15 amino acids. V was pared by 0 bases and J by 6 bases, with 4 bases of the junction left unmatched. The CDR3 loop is CASSQESGQGVEQYF. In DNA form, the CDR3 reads TGCGCCAGCAGCCAAGAATCGGGACAGGGGGTCGAGCAGTACTTC.

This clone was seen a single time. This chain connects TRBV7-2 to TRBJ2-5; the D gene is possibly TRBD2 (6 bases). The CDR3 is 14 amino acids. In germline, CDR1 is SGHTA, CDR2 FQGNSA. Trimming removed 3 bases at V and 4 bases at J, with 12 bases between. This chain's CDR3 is CASSLEGRRETQYF. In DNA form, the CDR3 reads TGTGCCAGCAGCTTGGAGGGAAGGCGAGAGACCCAGTACTTC.

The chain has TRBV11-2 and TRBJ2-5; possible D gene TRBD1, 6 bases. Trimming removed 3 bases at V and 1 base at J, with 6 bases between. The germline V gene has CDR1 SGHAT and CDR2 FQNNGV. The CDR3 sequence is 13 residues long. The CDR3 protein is CASSLGAQETQYF. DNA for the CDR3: TGTGCCAGCAGCTTGGGGGCCCAAGAGACCCAGTACTTC.

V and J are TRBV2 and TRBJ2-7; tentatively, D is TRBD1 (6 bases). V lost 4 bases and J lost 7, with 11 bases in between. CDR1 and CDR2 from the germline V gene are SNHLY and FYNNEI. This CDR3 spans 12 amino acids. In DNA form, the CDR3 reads TGTGCCAGCAGTGTAGATCAGGGGGAGCAGTACTTC. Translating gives CASSVDQGEQYF.

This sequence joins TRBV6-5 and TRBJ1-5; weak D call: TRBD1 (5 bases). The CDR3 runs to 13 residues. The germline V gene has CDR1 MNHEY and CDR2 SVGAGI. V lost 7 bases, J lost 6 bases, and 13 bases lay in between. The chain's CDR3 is CASMGPSGQPQHF. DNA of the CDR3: TGTGCCAGCATGGGGCCGTCGGGTCAGCCCCAGCATTTT.

The CDR3 coding sequence is TGTGCCAGCAGCTTAGCGCGAGCGCGGGTGCATTACAATGAGCAGTTCTTC. This codes for CASSLARARVHYNEQFF. This chain connects TRBV7-6 to TRBJ2-1; the D gene is possibly TRBD2 (5 bases). This CDR3 is built from 17 residues. V was clipped by 0 bases and J by 4 bases, with 16 bases between them. Germline-derived CDR1 and CDR2 are SGHVS and FNYEAQ.

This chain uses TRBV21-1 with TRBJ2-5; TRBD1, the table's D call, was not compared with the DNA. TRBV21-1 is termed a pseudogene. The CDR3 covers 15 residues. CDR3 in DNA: TGTGCCAGCAGCAAAGCGAACAGGGATCGGGAGACCCAGTACTTC. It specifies CASSKANRDRETQYF.

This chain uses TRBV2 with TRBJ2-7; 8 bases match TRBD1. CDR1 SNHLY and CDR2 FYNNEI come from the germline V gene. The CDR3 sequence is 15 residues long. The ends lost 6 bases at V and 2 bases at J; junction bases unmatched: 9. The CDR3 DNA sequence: TGTGCCAGCAGGGACGACAGGGGAGGTCCCTACGAGCAGTACTTC. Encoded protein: CASRDDRGGPYEQYF.

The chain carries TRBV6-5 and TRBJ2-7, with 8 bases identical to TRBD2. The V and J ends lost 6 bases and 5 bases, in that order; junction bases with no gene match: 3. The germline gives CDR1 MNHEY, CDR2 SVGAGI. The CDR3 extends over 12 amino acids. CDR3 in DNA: TGTGCCAGCAGCCGGGAGGGGGACGAGCAGTACTTC. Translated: CASSREGDEQYF.

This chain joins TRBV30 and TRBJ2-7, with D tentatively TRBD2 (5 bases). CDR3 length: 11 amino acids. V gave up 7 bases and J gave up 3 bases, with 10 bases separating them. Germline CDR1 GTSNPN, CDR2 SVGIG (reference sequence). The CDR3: CALGRGYEQYF. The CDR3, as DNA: TGTGCCTTGGGGAGAGGCTACGAGCAGTACTTC.

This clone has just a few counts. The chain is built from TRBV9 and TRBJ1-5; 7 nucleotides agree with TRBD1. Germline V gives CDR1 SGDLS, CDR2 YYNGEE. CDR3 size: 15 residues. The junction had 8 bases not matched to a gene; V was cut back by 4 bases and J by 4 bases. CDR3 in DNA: TGTGCCAGCAGCAACGACCCAGGGGGAAATCAGCCCCAGCATTTT. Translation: CASSNDPGGNQPQHF.

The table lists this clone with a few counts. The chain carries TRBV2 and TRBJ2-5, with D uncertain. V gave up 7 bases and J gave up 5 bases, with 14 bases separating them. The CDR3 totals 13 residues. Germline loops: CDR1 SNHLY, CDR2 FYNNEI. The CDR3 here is CASNPPLEETQYF. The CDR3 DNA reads TGTGCCAGCAACCCCCCCTTGGAGGAGACCCAGTACTTC.

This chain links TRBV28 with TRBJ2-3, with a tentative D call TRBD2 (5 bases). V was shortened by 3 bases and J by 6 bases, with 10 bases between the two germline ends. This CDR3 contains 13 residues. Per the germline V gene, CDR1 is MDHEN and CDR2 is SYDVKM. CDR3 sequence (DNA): TGTGCCAGCAGTTTGGCGGGCTCGGATACGCAGTATTTT. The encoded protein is CASSLAGSDTQYF.

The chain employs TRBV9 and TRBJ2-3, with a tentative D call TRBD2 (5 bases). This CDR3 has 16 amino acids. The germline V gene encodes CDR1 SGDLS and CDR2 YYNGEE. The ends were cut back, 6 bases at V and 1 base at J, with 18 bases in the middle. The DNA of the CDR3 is TGTGCCAGCACCGGAGCCTTTAACGGGGGCACAGATACGCAGTATTTT. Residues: CASTGAFNGGTDTQYF.

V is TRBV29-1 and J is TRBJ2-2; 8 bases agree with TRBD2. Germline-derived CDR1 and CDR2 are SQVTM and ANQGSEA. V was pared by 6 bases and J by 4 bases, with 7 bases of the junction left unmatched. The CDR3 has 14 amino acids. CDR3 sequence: CSVRGLVATGELFF. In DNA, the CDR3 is TGCAGCGTACGGGGACTAGTAGCCACCGGGGAGCTGTTTTTT.

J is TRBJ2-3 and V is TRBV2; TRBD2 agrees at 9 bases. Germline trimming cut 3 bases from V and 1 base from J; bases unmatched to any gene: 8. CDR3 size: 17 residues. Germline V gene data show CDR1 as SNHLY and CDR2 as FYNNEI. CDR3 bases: TGTGCCAGCAGTGAGGGCGGGAGGGCCCGGGGCACAGATACGCAGTATTTT. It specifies CASSEGGRARGTDTQYF. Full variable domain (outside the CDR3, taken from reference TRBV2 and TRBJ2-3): EPEVTQTPSHQVTQMGQEVILRCVPISNHLYFYWYRQILGQKVEFLVSFYNNEISEKSEIFDDQFSVERPDGSNFTLKIRSTKLEDSAMYFCASSEGGRARGTDTQYFGPGTRLTVL.

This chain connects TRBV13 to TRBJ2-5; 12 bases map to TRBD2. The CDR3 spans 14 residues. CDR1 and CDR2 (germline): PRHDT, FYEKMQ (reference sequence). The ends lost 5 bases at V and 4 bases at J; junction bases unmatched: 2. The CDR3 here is CASSRTSGVETQYF. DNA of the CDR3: TGTGCCAGCAGCAGGACTAGCGGGGTAGAGACCCAGTACTTC.

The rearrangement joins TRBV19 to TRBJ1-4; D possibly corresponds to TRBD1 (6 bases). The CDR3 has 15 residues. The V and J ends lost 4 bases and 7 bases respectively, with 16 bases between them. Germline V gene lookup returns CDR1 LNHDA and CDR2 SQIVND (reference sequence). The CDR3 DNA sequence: TGTGCCAGTAGTACATCGGCGGGGGCCGGTGAAAAACTGTTTTTT. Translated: CASSTSAGAGEKLFF.

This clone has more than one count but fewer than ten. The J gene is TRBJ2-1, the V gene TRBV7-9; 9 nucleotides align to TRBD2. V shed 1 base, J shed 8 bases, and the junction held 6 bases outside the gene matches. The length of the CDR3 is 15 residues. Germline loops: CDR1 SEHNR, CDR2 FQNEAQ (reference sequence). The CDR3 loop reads CASSLGLAGRHEQFF. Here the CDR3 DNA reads TGTGCCAGCAGCTTAGGCCTAGCGGGAAGGCATGAGCAGTTCTTC.

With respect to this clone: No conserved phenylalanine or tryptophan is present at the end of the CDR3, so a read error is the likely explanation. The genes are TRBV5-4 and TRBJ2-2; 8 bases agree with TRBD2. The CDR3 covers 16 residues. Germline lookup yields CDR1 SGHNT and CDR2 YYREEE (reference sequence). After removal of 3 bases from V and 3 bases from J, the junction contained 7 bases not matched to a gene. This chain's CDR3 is CASSWVGLADTGELFL. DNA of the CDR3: TGTGCCAGCAGCTGGGTCGGACTAGCTGACACCGGGGAGCTGTTTTTG.

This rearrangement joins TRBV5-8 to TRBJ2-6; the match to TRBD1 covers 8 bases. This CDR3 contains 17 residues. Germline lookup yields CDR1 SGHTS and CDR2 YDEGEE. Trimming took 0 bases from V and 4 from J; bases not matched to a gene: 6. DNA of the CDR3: TGTGCCAGCAGCTTGGCCCTCGGACAGGGAGGGGCCAACGTCCTGACTTTC. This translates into CASSLALGQGGANVLTF.

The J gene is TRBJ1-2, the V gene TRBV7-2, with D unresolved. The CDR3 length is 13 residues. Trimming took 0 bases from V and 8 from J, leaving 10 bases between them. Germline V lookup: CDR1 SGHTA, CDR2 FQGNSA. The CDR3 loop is CASSLAERRGYTF. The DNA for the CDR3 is TGTGCCAGCAGCTTAGCGGAGCGGCGGGGCTACACCTTC.